This T cell receptor (beta chain) was identified in a study of T cells in Graves' hyperthyroidism and ophthalmopathy. Study-level points and caveats: Ophthalmopathy was predicted by the model a median of approximately 6 months ahead of onset.

The germline V gene encodes CDR1 MGHRA and CDR2 YSYEKL. Unmatched junction bases numbered 3, after V lost 2 bases and J lost 6 bases. The CDR3 covers 14 residues. This clonotype has just a few counts. Its specificity is not known. There were TCR beta CDR3 regions amplified from RNA transcripts. The TCR CDR3 first-round RT-PCR relied on the HTBI primer set. TCRdb analysed the multiplex PCR reads with MiXCR anew, one entry per CDR3 protein. The sample carries around 250,000 distinct CDR3 sequences, approximately 15% recorded once. Blood sampling occurred at first hyperthyroidism diagnosis, ahead of any ophthalmopathy symptoms. It was approximately 9.7 ml of fresh peripheral blood that supplied the PBMCs.

The chain couples TRBV4-1 to TRBJ2-1, with 8 bases lining up with TRBD2. The sequencing input was blood. The clonotype was recovered from a woman aged 40 to 50 with Graves' hyperthyroidism that later progressed to Graves' ophthalmopathy. This CDR3 is CASSQISGTNEQFF. CDR3 coding DNA: TGCGCCAGCAGCCAAATTAGCGGGACCAATGAGCAGTTCTTC.